A single count supports the clone carrying this T cell receptor (beta chain). This sequence may be a read error, since a much larger clone differs from it by one base. Three rounds of nested PCR, following a modified ARM-PCR protocol, produced the TCRbeta library. Each CDR3 protein is one row after TCRdb ran MiXCR on the multiplex PCR reads. The sample consists of about 200,000 distinct CDR3 sequences, approximately 74% of them appearing once. Per germline, CDR1 SQVTM and CDR2 ANQGSEA. The CDR3 runs to 14 residues. This sample is part of a study of tumor and adjacent non-tumor tissue in lung cancer. Study context: Aged 31 to 76 years, patients included 10 men and 4 or 5 women with stage I to III disease.

The template was RNA from unsorted bulk tissue. This clonotype was sampled from a man between 60 and 70 years old with non-small cell lung cancer. Sequences were obtained from lung tumor tissue. V and J are TRBV29-1 and TRBJ2-2, with TRBD2 identical over 9 bases. The CDR3 sequence is CSVLASGNTGELLF. The CDR3 DNA is TGCAGCGTGTTGGCTAGCGGGAACACCGGGGAGCTGTTATTT.